This T cell receptor beta chain was retrieved from a study of shared clonotypes between healthy human individuals (dated by TCRdb to 2019 to 2021). Notes on the research overall: The cohort comprised a couple of women and a few men aged 18 to 49 years. Per donor, three plates each were used for CD4 naive and CD4 memory, two for CD8 naive, and one for CD8 memory. To increase sequencing depth and limit assay-specific biases, TCR repertoire library preparation and sequencing were carried out by different laboratories using diverse techniques. Between about 0.94 and 8.9 billion PBMCs per donor were obtained by leukapheresis. To estimate repertoire size and how much clonotypes are shared between individuals, the study performed deep sequencing of blood TCR repertoires from roughly five healthy adults. Overall results and qualifications from the work: Rarefaction of sorted-subset datasets indicated incomplete sequencing despite the large sequencing depth. Higher generation probabilities were observed for clonotypes shared by all four sorted-subset donors than for non-shared clonotypes. Larger estimated clonotype richness was generally found for naive subsets than for memory subsets. Because the study included a small number of donors, the genetic and exposure-history diversity represented was limited. Across a few donors, about 5.2% of naive CD4, approximately 3.6% of naive CD8, about 2.3% of memory CD4, and approximately 0.42% of memory CD8 clonotypes were shared. Only blood was sampled, and tissue TCR repertoires likely differ from those in blood. Pairwise subsampling indicated that sequencing depth was expected to affect the degree of clonotype sharing among donors.

Trimming costs V 5 bases and J 3 bases, and their ends lie 7 bases apart. Looking up the germline V gene (reference sequence) yields CDR1 SEHNR and CDR2 FQNEAQ. The CDR3 runs 12 residues from the cysteine to the phenylalanine. CDR3 DNA only is kept here, 36 bases in frame from base 1. As to this clone: Its antigen remains undetermined. No base quality values were provided; no much bigger clone lies one nucleotide off.

TCR CDR3 regions were amplified from genomic DNA by multiplex PCR using the deep immunoSEQ assay. For each cell subset, the extracted genomic DNA was distributed evenly across all wells of several immunoSEQ 96-well plates, and each plate served as one replicate. For sorted subsets, each replicate PCR was loaded with roughly 190 ng genomic DNA, equivalent to 30,000 to 35,000 T cell genomes. Purified libraries were measured with a Qubit 3.0 fluorometer, size-checked on a Bioanalyzer 2100, and measured again with the KAPA Library Quantification kit. Every immunoSEQ 96-well plate was sequenced on a separate single-read 150-cycle Illumina NextSeq 550 flow cell. The paper's processing steps were these. Because only junctional sequences without quality scores were contained in the immunoSEQ output, filtering matching that applied to full-length reads could not be performed. To assign V/J genes and CDR3, sequences were annotated using PyIR, a Python wrapper for IgBLAST v1.9, with IMGT germline references. Any read was removed if the V/J assignment was weak (E-value above 1e-6), the CDR3 was missing, or the read contained stop codons, out-of-frame junctions, or ambiguous translated residues. V3J clonotypes were defined as sequences sharing the same inferred V gene, J gene, and CDR3 amino acid sequence. Percentage overlap between repertoires was computed as shared unique clonotypes divided by the size of the smaller repertoire. Repertoire richness was assessed with RTK rarefaction, the Chao1 estimator, and Recon v2.1 estimates of unobserved clonotypes. For all TCRbeta clonotypes obtained by the gDNA method from a handful of donors, generation probabilities were computed with OLGA. This is the immuneACCESS table as TCRdb keeps it, with only in-frame sequences that have V and J called. A part of the clones is gone; compared with another copy, unresolved V genes explain less than half, and the rest is unexplained. D and trimming were read from the DNA, whereas the V and J calls and clone size are those reported in that table. Here the sample has 2 million to 3 million clones; more than 80% occur a single time. The top ten clonotypes cover under 0.15% of the sample.

Healthy HIV-negative adults with no recently reported acute infections or vaccinations were included as donors. Every donor was a Caucasian adult living in Nashville, Tennessee, USA. CD4+ T cells were enriched through magnetic negative selection, after which naive cells were positively selected on CD45RA and the remaining negative fraction served as the memory subset. Blood was collected by leukapheresis, and PBMCs were isolated by Ficoll-Histopaque density gradient centrifugation and then cryopreserved in liquid nitrogen vapor phase. Analytical flow cytometry was used to check the purity and quantity of every magnetically sorted T cell population. Each sorted fraction had its genomic DNA isolated and then quantified by UV absorbance on a Nanodrop 2000c.

The chain links TRBV7-9 with TRBJ2-5; a tentative D call is TRBD1 (5 bases match). What was sequenced was naive CD4+ T cells sorted from blood. The sample's cell subset or site label is to be understood as: CD45RA+ positively selected. The TCR originated in a man between 18 and 35 years old in good health. The CDR3 protein is CASSVQEETQYF. Read as DNA, the sequence is TGTGCCAGCAGCGTACAGGAAGAGACCCAGTACTTC. When the CDR3 is completed using the reference TRBV7-9 and TRBJ2-5 genes on either side, the full variable domain is DTGVSQNPRHKITKRGQNVTFRCDPISEHNRLYWYRQTLGQGPEFLTYFQNEAQLEKSRLLSDRFSAERPKGSFSTLEIQRTEQGDSAMYLCASSVQEETQYFGPGTRLLVL.